The 17 T cell receptor beta chains reported below all come from one sample, sequenced in a study of monozygotic twins with inflammatory bowel disease. Using the 5' RACE reads, TCRdb records one entry per CDR3 protein without DNA. This listing includes about 350,000 distinct CDR3 sequences. The sample comprised blood. Receptor source: a human donor with ulcerative colitis or Crohn's disease, or a healthy co-twin of an affected twin (not recorded which).

The genes are TRBV4-3 and TRBJ2-7; TCRdb designates TRBD1, a call that cannot be tested without DNA. The CDR3 runs to 16 residues. Germline loops: CDR1 LGHNA, CDR2 YSLEER. The CDR3: CASSQDKRGEWYEQYF.

The chain combines TRBV5-1 with TRBJ2-1; absent DNA, TCRdb's TRBD2 call cannot be checked. CDR3 size: 15 residues. Germline V gives CDR1 SGHRS, CDR2 YFSETQ. CDR3 protein: CASSLGGTSENEQFF.

The V call is TRBV27, the J call TRBJ1-2; TCRdb names TRBD1, which stays unverified in the absence of DNA. This CDR3 region has 14 residues. Germline V CDR1 and CDR2: MNHEY, SMNVEV (reference sequence). CDR3 region: CASSFTGGAGGYTF.

The gene calls are TRBV15 and TRBJ1-6; the D gene TCRdb calls, TRBD1, cannot be checked with no DNA. The CDR3 has 15 amino acids. Germline assignment: CDR1 LNHNV and CDR2 YYDKDF (reference sequence). This CDR3 is CATSRAVQGNSPLHF.

The chain uses TRBV6-2 or TRBV6-3 and TRBJ1-4; the TRBD1 assignment by TCRdb is unverifiable without DNA. The CDR3 totals 14 residues. The V gene's germline CDR1 is MNHEY and CDR2 SVGEGT. The CDR3: CASRLQGTNEKLFF.

The V gene is TRBV4-3, the J gene TRBJ2-2; the TRBD1 assignment by TCRdb is unverifiable without DNA. This CDR3 has 18 residues. CDR1 and CDR2 from the germline V gene are LGHNA and YSLEER. The CDR3 protein is CASSQPGVGYRRAGELFF.

The chain combines TRBV20-1 with TRBJ2-7; with no DNA, the TCRdb D assignment of TRBD1 cannot be verified. CDR3 length: 13 residues. CDR1 is DFQATT, CDR2 SNEGSKA, per germline (reference sequence). The CDR3 spells CSAREDRIYEQYF.

The chain recombines TRBV6-5 with TRBJ2-3. The CDR3 loop spans 16 amino acids. Germline-derived CDR1 and CDR2 are MNHEY and SVGAGI. CDR3 sequence reads: CASSYRRTLSTDTQYF.

This chain uses TRBV3-1 with TRBJ1-3; the D gene TCRdb calls, TRBD1, cannot be checked with no DNA. Germline V lookup: CDR1 LGHDT, CDR2 YNNKEL (reference sequence). The CDR3 length is 15 residues. Here the CDR3 reads CASSSTVNSGNTIYF.

J is TRBJ2-7 and V is TRBV10-3; without DNA, the TCRdb call of TRBD1 cannot be checked. From germline, CDR1 is ENHRY and CDR2 SYGVKD. This CDR3 contains 13 residues. CDR3 amino acids: CAIRPGASYEQYF.

The chain couples TRBV10-3 to TRBJ1-1; there is no DNA to check the TCRdb D call of TRBD1. This CDR3 has 13 amino acids. Per germline, CDR1 ENHRY and CDR2 SYGVKD. This CDR3 reads CAIGVQGETEAFF.

The chain uses TRBV10-3 and TRBJ2-2. The length of the CDR3 is 14 residues. Per the germline V gene, CDR1 is ENHRY and CDR2 is SYGVKD. This chain's CDR3 is CAISLLTDTGELFF.

The chain combines TRBV12-3 or TRBV12-4 with TRBJ1-1. The CDR3 consists of 16 residues. This CDR3 reads CASREGPGRGNTEAFF.

The CDR3: CSASRESTDTQYF. The rearrangement links TRBV20-1 to TRBJ2-3. The germline V gene encodes CDR1 DFQATT and CDR2 SNEGSKA (reference sequence). The CDR3 sequence is 13 residues long.

This chain uses TRBV20-1 with TRBJ2-1; no DNA is available, so the TRBD1 call from TCRdb remains unchecked. The CDR3 contains 15 residues. CDR1 is DFQATT, CDR2 SNEGSKA, per germline (reference sequence). The chain's CDR3 is CSAIYGARTGTEQFF.

The genes are TRBV5-1 and TRBJ2-5; TCRdb names TRBD1, which stays unverified in the absence of DNA. This CDR3 spans 15 amino acids. Germline V gene data show CDR1 as SGHRS and CDR2 as YFSETQ. This chain's CDR3 is CASSPQGPAGETQYF.

This rearrangement joins TRBV12-3 or TRBV12-4 to TRBJ1-5. The length of the CDR3 is 12 residues. CDR3 in amino acids: CASSPSREGLHF.